This is a list of T cell receptor beta chains from one sample in a study of cytomegalovirus exposure and HLA in healthy donors. Sequencing used immunoSEQ multiplex PCR; TCRdb keeps in-frame clones, though not all of them. The table lists 150,000 to 200,000 clones, around nine tenths of them singletons. The sequencing input was PBMCs. The receptor source for this set is a man aged 18 to 30 in good health and CMV-seropositive. CDR3s include the opening cysteine and the closing phenylalanine or tryptophan. D genes are given only for firm matches. Clone size is stated in some rows and not others, as once, few, many or a class when expanded.

cdr3_nt,cdr3_aa,j_call,v_call,clone_size,d_call
TGTGCCAGCTCCCCGTCGGGGGGTTCTTACTCCTACGAGCAGTACTTC,CASSPSGGSYSYEQYF,TRBJ2-7,TRBV18,.,TRBD2
TGCGCCAGCAGCCCGGGACTAGCGGGAGTTTCCGAGCAGTACTTC,CASSPGLAGVSEQYF,TRBJ2-7,TRBV4-1,few,TRBD2
TGTGCCAGCAACCCACAGGGTCAAAGCAATCAGCCCCAGCATTTT,CASNPQGQSNQPQHF,TRBJ1-5,TRBV28,.,.
TGTGCCAGCAGCCAAGTCAAGGGGTTCTACGAGCAGTACTTC,CASSQVKGFYEQYF,TRBJ2-7,TRBV4-2,few,.
TGTGCCACCAGCAGCAATCACAATGAGCAGTTCTTC,CATSSNHNEQFF,TRBJ2-1,TRBV15,.,.
TGTGCCAGCATCTCAAGGAGGTGGGGGGTTGAGCAGTTCTTC,CASISRRWGVEQFF,TRBJ2-1,TRBV27,.,.
TGTGCCAGCAGTTACCGGGTGAGCTCCTACAATGAGCAGTTCTTC,CASSYRVSSYNEQFF,TRBJ2-1,TRBV6-5,.,.
TGTGCCAGCAGCTTAGTCTTCGAGACCCAGTACTTC,CASSLVFETQYF,TRBJ2-5,TRBV7-2,few,.
TGCGCCAGCACGTGGGACAGTAACACCGGGGAGCTGTTTTTT,CASTWDSNTGELFF,TRBJ2-2,TRBV10-2,few,TRBD1
TGTGCCAGCTCACCACCAGGGGGAGGGCCCGGAGAGCAGTTCTTC,CASSPPGGGPGEQFF,TRBJ2-1,TRBV18,.,.
TGTGCCAGCAGCCAAGAAGGTCTAGCGGGAGAATCCGAGCAGTACTTC,CASSQEGLAGESEQYF,TRBJ2-7,TRBV4-2,once,TRBD2
TGTGCCAGCAGTTTACAGGGGGCGGCAGGTGGCTACACCTTC,CASSLQGAAGGYTF,TRBJ1-2,TRBV2,few,TRBD1
TGCGCCAGCAGCTTGGCGGGACAGGGAGCTGGGGCCAACGTCCTGACTTTC,CASSLAGQGAGANVLTF,TRBJ2-6,TRBV5-1,.,TRBD1